The next 7 T cell receptor beta chains were all read from a single sample in a study of blood T cells in healthy people across ages. Then a second PCR, running about 6 to 12 cycles, was carried out with a sample-barcoded 5' primer and a J-beta primer mix. TCRdb processed the 5' RACE reads anew with MiXCR; each CDR3 protein has one entry. The sample yields about 1.4 million distinct CDR3 sequences, 59% seen once. Sequencing was performed on blood. Receptors were obtained from a man younger than 35 in good health.

The rearrangement uses TRBV20-1 and TRBJ2-3; 12 positions agree with TRBD2. The CDR3 is 14 residues long. Germline CDR1 reads DFQATT; CDR2 reads SNEGSKA (reference sequence). Trimming removed 5 bases from V and 8 bases from J; junction bases left unmatched: 8. The CDR3 reads CSASPSGGAVTQYF. The CDR3 bases are TGCAGTGCTTCACCTAGCGGGGGGGCGGTTACGCAGTATTTT.

V is TRBV12-5 and J is TRBJ2-2; 13 nucleotides align to TRBD2. Trimming took 4 bases from V and 3 from J; bases not matched to a gene: 8. The CDR3 covers 18 residues. The V gene's germline CDR1 is LGHNT and CDR2 FRNRAP. DNA of the CDR3: TGTGCTAGTGGTTGGACTAGCGGGAGAGCGAGGTACACCGGGGAGCTGTTTTTT. This translates into CASGWTSGRARYTGELFF.

Only a few counts were recorded for this clonotype. J is TRBJ2-1 and V is TRBV29-1, with 7 bases aligning to TRBD1. The CDR3 runs 15 residues. Germline V gives CDR1 SQVTM, CDR2 ANQGSEA. Trimming cost V 7 bases and J 2 bases; bases outside gene matches: 11. CDR3: CSAQGGLWTYNEQFF. The CDR3 DNA reads TGCAGCGCCCAAGGGGGCTTATGGACCTACAATGAGCAGTTCTTC.

This clonotype has ten or more counts. The chain recombines TRBV3-1 with TRBJ2-3; TRBD1 is a possible D gene (6 bases). Germline V gene lookup returns CDR1 LGHDT and CDR2 YNNKEL (reference sequence). This CDR3 comprises 14 residues. V was clipped by 4 bases and J by 2 bases, with 10 bases between them. CDR3 in amino acids: CASSPDSYTDTQYF. The CDR3 nucleotides are TGTGCCAGCAGCCCGGACAGCTACACAGATACGCAGTATTTT.

The chain recombines TRBV27 with TRBJ2-5; TRBD2 agrees at 7 bases. The J call could be wrong; TRBJ2-7 is a better fit for the DNA end. The germline V gene has CDR1 MNHEY and CDR2 SMNVEV (reference sequence). This CDR3 region has 16 residues. DNA of the CDR3: TGTGCCAGCAGTTTAGACTCTAGCGGATACTTGTACGAGCAGTACTTC. Encoded protein: CASSLDSSGYLYEQYF.

This clonotype was found a few times. The rearrangement links TRBV6-5 to TRBJ2-7; D remains ambiguous. CDR3 length: 12 amino acids. The germline V gene has CDR1 MNHEY and CDR2 SVGAGI. Trimming stripped 7 bases from V and 1 base from J, with 8 bases between. The CDR3: CASTATSYEQYF. The CDR3 DNA sequence: TGTGCCAGCACCGCAACTTCCTACGAGCAGTACTTC.

The chain uses TRBV29-1 and TRBJ2-3; D may match TRBD1 or TRBD2 (6 bases each). The CDR3 totals 13 residues. Trimming stripped 4 bases from V and 4 bases from J, with 12 bases between. Germline-derived CDR1 and CDR2 are SQVTM and ANQGSEA. The CDR3 spells CSVVYGGADTQYF. In DNA, the CDR3 is TGCAGCGTTGTCTACGGGGGCGCAGATACGCAGTATTTT.